These 15 T cell receptor beta chains were sequenced from one sample in a study of shared clonotypes between healthy human individuals. Clones were sequenced by immunoSEQ multiplex PCR, and TCRdb holds only the in-frame ones, with some missing. The sample contains some 2.1 million clones, 95% of which appear only once. The source material was naive CD4+ T cells sorted from blood. Subset denoted: CD45RA+ positively selected. Source of these receptors: a man younger than 35 in good health.

This clone showed up just once. Other DNA sequences from this sample encode an identical CDR3 as well. The genes are TRBV7-8 and TRBJ1-2; no clear D. In germline, CDR1 is SGHVS, CDR2 FQNEAQ. The V end lost 0 bases, the J end lost 4 bases, and 3 bases lay between the germline ends. This CDR3 comprises 12 residues. The CDR3 sequence is CASSLASYGYTF. The DNA for the CDR3 is TGTGCCAGCAGCTTAGCTAGCTATGGCTACACCTTC.

V and J are TRBV2 and TRBJ1-4, with a weak D call TRBD1 (6 bases). Per the germline V gene, CDR1 is SNHLY and CDR2 is FYNNEI. The CDR3 is 14 residues long. The ends were cut back, 5 bases at V and 7 bases at J, with 14 bases in the middle. CDR3 DNA: TGTGCCAGCAGTACCCAGGGGTCCAGTGAAAAACTGTTTTTT. This sequence encodes CASSTQGSSEKLFF.

V gene TRBV5-8 combines with J gene TRBJ1-2; TRBD1 matches 9 bases. V was clipped by 7 bases and J by 4 bases; unmatched bases: 8. The CDR3 covers 14 residues. CDR1 and CDR2 (germline): SGHTS, YDEGEE. For the CDR3, the DNA is TGTGCCAGCGAGCTGGGACAGGGAGTCTATGGCTACACCTTC. Translation: CASELGQGVYGYTF.

This clone occurred once. CDR3 DNA sequence: TGTGCCAGCAAGCGGAGCGCGAACACCGGGGAGCTGTTTTTT. Its protein is CASKRSANTGELFF. The rearrangement joins TRBV27 to TRBJ2-2; D possibly corresponds to TRBD2 (5 bases). Looked up from germline, CDR1 is MNHEY and CDR2 is SMNVEV (reference sequence). CDR3 length: 14 amino acids. V was cut by 7 bases and J by 0 bases, with 9 bases left in between.

The chain links TRBV5-6 to TRBJ1-6, with no clear D. V was trimmed by 0 bases and J by 14 bases, leaving 9 bases between them. The CDR3 contains 12 residues. CDR1 is SGHDT, CDR2 YYEEEE, per germline. The CDR3: CASSLGPGSLHF. As DNA, the CDR3 is TGTGCCAGCAGCTTGGGGCCCGGTTCCCTCCACTTT. The entire variable domain, with the rest obtained from reference TRBV5-6 and TRBJ1-6, is as follows: DAGVTQSPTHLIKTRGQQVTLRCSPKSGHDTVSWYQQALGQGPQFIFQYYEEEERQRGNFPDRFSGHQFPNYSSELNVNALLLGDSALYLCASSLGPGSLHFGNGTRLTVT.

The rearrangement links TRBV5-1 to TRBJ1-5, with 8 bases that match TRBD1. The CDR3 loop spans 15 amino acids. Germline V gene lookup returns CDR1 SGHRS and CDR2 YFSETQ. V gave up 4 bases and J gave up 5 bases; unmatched junction bases: 8. DNA for the CDR3: TGCGCCAGCAGCGCCTTAACAGGGGGAGATCAGCCCCAGCATTTT. This gives the protein CASSALTGGDQPQHF.

V is TRBV5-4 and J is TRBJ2-5; TRBD1 matches at 8 bases. V shed 5 bases, J shed 4 bases, and the junction held 13 bases outside the gene matches. Germline V gene sequence: CDR1 SGHNT, CDR2 YYREEE (reference sequence). The CDR3 consists of 16 residues. The CDR3 protein is CASSKDRARSGETQYF. The CDR3 coding sequence is TGTGCCAGCAGTAAGGACAGGGCGCGCTCCGGAGAGACCCAGTACTTC.

This CDR3 reads CASSSLTLLAGETQYF. The CDR3 DNA reads TGTGCCAGCAGCTCTCTAACGTTACTAGCCGGAGAGACCCAGTACTTC. The J gene is TRBJ2-5, the V gene TRBV7-9; D possibly corresponds to TRBD2 (6 bases). Trimming removed 4 bases from V and 4 bases from J, with 19 bases in between. This CDR3 has 16 residues. CDR1 SEHNR and CDR2 FQNEAQ come from the germline V gene (reference sequence).

The chain combines TRBV7-2 with TRBJ2-7; D is unresolved. This CDR3 has 13 residues. With 5 bases removed from V and 5 bases from J, the gap between germline ends came to 13 bases. CDR1 is SGHTA, CDR2 FQGNSA, per germline. The CDR3 reads CASSVRHINEQYF. The CDR3 bases are TGTGCCAGCAGCGTACGACACATCAACGAGCAGTACTTC. Using reference TRBV7-2 and TRBJ2-7 for the parts outside the CDR3, the full variable domain is GAGVSQSPSNKVTEKGKDVELRCDPISGHTALYWYRQSLGQGLEFLIYFQGNSAPDKSGLPSDRFSAERTGGSVSTLTIQRTQQEDSAVYLCASSVRHINEQYFGPGTRLTVT.

This clone was seen just once. The V gene is TRBV5-1, the J gene TRBJ2-5, with a possible D match to TRBD2 (6 bases). Looked up from germline, CDR1 is SGHRS and CDR2 is YFSETQ. V shed 0 bases and J shed 5 bases, with 11 bases lying between them. This CDR3 is built from 14 residues. The DNA for the CDR3 is TGCGCCAGCAGCTTGGCCGGGACTTACGAGACCCAGTACTTC. As protein: CASSLAGTYETQYF.

The chain joins TRBV28 to TRBJ2-7; 8 nucleotides agree with TRBD2. The CDR3 runs 15 residues. With 5 bases clipped from V and 0 bases from J, the junction kept 6 bases outside the gene matches. CDR1 and CDR2 from the germline V gene are MDHEN and SYDVKM. The CDR3: CASSPIGGGSYEQYF. The CDR3 nucleotides are TGTGCCAGCAGTCCTATCGGGGGGGGCTCCTACGAGCAGTACTTC.

Here the CDR3 reads CASSLQGIGTEAFF. The CDR3 DNA follows: TGTGCCAGCAGCTTACAGGGTATAGGCACTGAAGCTTTCTTT. This chain links TRBV7-9 with TRBJ1-1, with D possibly being TRBD1 (5 bases). The germline V gene has CDR1 SEHNR and CDR2 FQNEAQ (reference sequence). The CDR3 extends over 14 amino acids. V lost 2 bases and J lost 4, with 11 bases in between.

The chain carries TRBV19 and TRBJ1-2; 7 nucleotides align to TRBD1. Germline CDR1 and CDR2: LNHDA and SQIVND (reference sequence). V shed 3 bases, J shed 7 bases, and the junction held 5 bases outside the gene matches. The CDR3 extends over 13 amino acids. CDR3 coding DNA: TGTGCCAGTAGTATGGAGGGACAGTTTGGCTACACCTTC. It is translated as CASSMEGQFGYTF.

The chain uses TRBV5-4 and TRBJ2-7, with 8 bases lining up with TRBD1. Germline trimming cut 0 bases from V and 0 bases from J; bases unmatched to any gene: 8. The germline CDR1 and CDR2 sequences are SGHNT and YYREEE (reference sequence). The CDR3 has 17 residues. CDR3 residues: CASSLADGTGISYEQYF. In nucleotides, the CDR3 is TGTGCCAGCAGCTTGGCCGATGGGACAGGAATCTCCTACGAGCAGTACTTC.

This chain uses TRBV5-4 with TRBJ2-7, with 13 nucleotides matching TRBD2. The CDR3 spans 15 residues. V shed 4 bases, J shed 3 bases, and the junction held 4 bases outside the gene matches. CDR1 SGHNT and CDR2 YYREEE come from the germline V gene (reference sequence). CDR3 in amino acids: CASSGGTSGNYEQYF. CDR3 DNA sequence: TGTGCCAGCAGCGGGGGGACTAGCGGGAACTACGAGCAGTACTTC.